Below are 2 T cell receptor beta chains sequenced from a single sample in a study of shared clonotypes between healthy human individuals. Generated by immunoSEQ multiplex PCR, the TCRdb table keeps only in-frame clones and is missing some. The profile shows approximately 980,000 clones, about three quarters of them singletons. Sequencing was carried out using memory CD4+ T cells sorted from blood. Sample subset: CD45RA-negative fraction. These receptors were collected from a man between 18 and 29 years old in good health.

There are a few counts of this clone. The chain carries TRBV15 and TRBJ1-2; D unresolved. Trimming removed 1 base at V and 2 bases at J, with 11 bases between. The CDR3 runs 15 residues. CDR1 is LNHNV and CDR2 is YYDKDF in the germline V gene (reference sequence). Written as DNA, the CDR3 is TGTGCCACCAGCAGAGGCCGGGGAGGAAACTATGGCTACACCTTC. Translation gives CATSRGRGGNYGYTF.

This clone was seen just once. This chain joins TRBV30 and TRBJ1-2; D is undetermined. Trimming pared 2 bases from V and 8 bases from J, leaving 9 bases between. The length of the CDR3 is 11 residues. Germline V lookup: CDR1 GTSNPN, CDR2 SVGIG (reference sequence). The CDR3 nucleotides read TGTGCCTGGAGTCTCCTGGAAGGCTACACCTTC. This sequence encodes CAWSLLEGYTF.